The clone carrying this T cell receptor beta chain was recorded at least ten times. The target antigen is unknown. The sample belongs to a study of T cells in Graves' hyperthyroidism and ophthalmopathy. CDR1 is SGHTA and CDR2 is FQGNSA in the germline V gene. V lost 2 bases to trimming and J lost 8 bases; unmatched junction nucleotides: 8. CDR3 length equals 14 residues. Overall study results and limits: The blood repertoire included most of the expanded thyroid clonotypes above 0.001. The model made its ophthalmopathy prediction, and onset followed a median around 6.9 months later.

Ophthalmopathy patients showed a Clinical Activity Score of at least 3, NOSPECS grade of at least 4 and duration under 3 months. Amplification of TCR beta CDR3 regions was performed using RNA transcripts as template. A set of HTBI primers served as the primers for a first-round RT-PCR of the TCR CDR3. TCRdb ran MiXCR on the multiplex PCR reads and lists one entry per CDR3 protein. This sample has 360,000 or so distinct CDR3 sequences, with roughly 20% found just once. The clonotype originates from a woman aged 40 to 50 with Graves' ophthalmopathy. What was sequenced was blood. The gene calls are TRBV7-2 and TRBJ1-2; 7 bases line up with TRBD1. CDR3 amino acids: CASSLQTGERGYTF. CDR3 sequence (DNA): TGTGCCAGCAGCTTACAAACAGGGGAGAGAGGCTACACCTTC.